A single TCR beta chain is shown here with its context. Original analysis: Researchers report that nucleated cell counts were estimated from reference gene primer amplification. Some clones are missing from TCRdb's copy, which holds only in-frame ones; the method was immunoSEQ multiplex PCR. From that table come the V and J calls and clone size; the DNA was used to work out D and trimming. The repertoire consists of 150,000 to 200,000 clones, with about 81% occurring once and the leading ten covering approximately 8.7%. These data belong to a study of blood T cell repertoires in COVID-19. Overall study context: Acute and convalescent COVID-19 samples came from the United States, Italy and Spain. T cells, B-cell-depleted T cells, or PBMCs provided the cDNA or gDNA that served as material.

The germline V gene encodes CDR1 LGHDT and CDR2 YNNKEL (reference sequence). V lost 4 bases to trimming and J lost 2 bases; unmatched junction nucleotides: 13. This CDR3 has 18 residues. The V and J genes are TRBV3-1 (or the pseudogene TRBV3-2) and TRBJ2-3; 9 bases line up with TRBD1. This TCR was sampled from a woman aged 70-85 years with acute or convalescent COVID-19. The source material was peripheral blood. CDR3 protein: CASSPGDRERPYTDTQYF. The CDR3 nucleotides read TGTGCCAGCAGCCCCGGGGACAGGGAGCGTCCTTACACAGATACGCAGTATTTT.